This T cell receptor beta chain is drawn from a study of cytomegalovirus exposure and HLA in healthy donors. Whole-study findings and limits: Later on, a genetic analysis was performed. It linked a missense variant in DCLRE1C with V- and J-gene trimming of TCR beta. Per a later analysis, HLA-associated TCR beta chains showed more clonal expansion than other, equally common TCR beta chains. The listing of approximately 160 TCR beta chains classed them as cytomegalovirus-associated.

The PCR used 60 Vbeta and 13 Jbeta primers. Some clones are missing from TCRdb's copy, which holds only in-frame ones; the method was immunoSEQ multiplex PCR. The sample records 60,000 to 70,000 clones, over 70% being singletons. Concerning this clone itself: Its antigen is as yet unknown.

The CDR3 extends over 16 amino acids. Looked up from germline, CDR1 is SGHVS and CDR2 is FQNEAQ. Sequenced sample: PBMCs. J is TRBJ2-5 and V is TRBV7-8; D is perhaps TRBD2 (6 bases). The end of the DNA aligns better with TRBJ2-7, so the J call may be wrong. This TCR derives from a male donor in good health and CMV-seropositive. The DNA for the CDR3 is TGTGCCAGCAGCTTAGCGGAGGGAGCCGGGGCCTACGAGCAGTACTTC. It codes for CASSLAEGAGAYEQYF.